The 21 T cell receptor beta chains below all came from one sample that was sequenced in a study of blood T cell repertoires in COVID-19. Profiling relied on immunoSEQ multiplex PCR, and the TCRdb table lists in-frame clones only, not all of them. Among some 80,000 clones, 80% to 90% were seen once, and the ten largest hold around 24%. The specimen was peripheral blood. These receptors all stem from a woman aged 50 to 65 with acute or convalescent COVID-19.

The chain carries TRBV4-1 and TRBJ2-7, with D hard to call. Germline V CDR1 and CDR2: MGHRA, YSYEKL. The CDR3 contains 14 residues. V dropped 0 bases and J dropped 3 bases, with 9 bases sitting between them. The CDR3 spells CASSQDYLFYEQYF. CDR3 DNA sequence: TGCGCCAGCAGCCAAGATTATTTGTTCTACGAGCAGTACTTC.

The gene calls are TRBV6-1 and TRBJ2-7, with D possibly being TRBD1 (6 bases). This CDR3 has 15 residues. In germline, CDR1 is MNHNS, CDR2 SASEGT. The ends were cut back, 3 bases at V and 2 bases at J, with 14 bases in the middle. Here the CDR3 reads CASSDHRVPPYEQYF. For the CDR3, the DNA is TGTGCCAGCAGTGACCACAGGGTCCCACCCTACGAGCAGTACTTC.

V gene TRBV25-1 combines with J gene TRBJ1-5, with D possibly TRBD1 on 5 matching bases. V was shortened by 3 bases and J by 5 bases, with 11 bases between the two germline ends. Germline CDR1 and CDR2: MGHDK and SYGVNS. This CDR3 region has 14 residues. In DNA form, the CDR3 reads TGTGCCAGCAGTGAGGTGGGGGGTTATCAGCCCCAGCATTTT. Amino acids: CASSEVGGYQPQHF.

This clone was counted only a few times. This chain connects TRBV15 to TRBJ1-4, with 7 bases aligning to TRBD1. The CDR3 consists of 16 residues. Per germline, CDR1 LNHNV and CDR2 YYDKDF (reference sequence). V was pared by 5 bases and J by 3 bases, with 9 bases of the junction left unmatched. The DNA of the CDR3 is TGTGCCACCAGCCGGAACAGGGGTCGGGCTAATGAAAAACTGTTTTTT. It codes for CATSRNRGRANEKLFF.

This chain joins TRBV30 and TRBJ1-6; no clear D. Trimming removed 1 base from V and 5 bases from J, with 9 bases in between. Germline CDR1 reads GTSNPN; CDR2 reads SVGIG (reference sequence). The CDR3 has 14 residues. This CDR3 reads CAWSGSRDNSPLHF. CDR3 DNA: TGTGCCTGGAGTGGCTCGCGGGATAATTCACCCCTCCACTTT.

The chain has TRBV5-1 and TRBJ2-7, with 7 nucleotides matching TRBD1. V shed 4 bases, J shed 1 base, and the junction held 5 bases outside the gene matches. Looked up from germline, CDR1 is SGHRS and CDR2 is YFSETQ. The CDR3 has 14 residues. The CDR3 loop reads CASSRTGESYEQYF. DNA for the CDR3: TGCGCCAGCAGCCGGACAGGAGAATCCTACGAGCAGTACTTC.

The rearrangement uses TRBV3-1 (or the pseudogene TRBV3-2) and TRBJ2-1; a possible D gene is TRBD2 (6 bases). Looked up from germline, CDR1 is LGHDT and CDR2 is YNNKEL (reference sequence). The germline V and J ends were trimmed by 1 base and 8 bases, with 15 bases remaining between them. This CDR3 is 15 amino acids long. The DNA for the CDR3 is TGTGCCAGCAGCCAAGGTGTCCTCACGGGGGATGAGCAGTTCTTC. Translating it yields CASSQGVLTGDEQFF.

The chain couples TRBV6-5 to TRBJ1-1; D remains ambiguous. The germline gives CDR1 MNHEY, CDR2 SVGAGI. The CDR3 has 13 residues. The ends were cut back, 6 bases at V and 4 bases at J, with 12 bases in the middle. CDR3 in amino acids: CASRPISLTEAFF. CDR3 nucleotide sequence: TGTGCCAGCAGGCCTATATCCCTCACTGAAGCTTTCTTT.

V and J are TRBV7-2 and TRBJ2-1; D is perhaps TRBD2 (7 bases). The length of the CDR3 is 13 residues. Trimming removed 7 bases from V and 6 bases from J, with 13 bases in between. Per germline, CDR1 SGHTA and CDR2 FQGNSA. The CDR3 nucleotides read TGTGCCAGCAAACTAGGGGGGGTCAATGAGCAGTTCTTC. Amino acid sequence: CASKLGGVNEQFF.

The chain is built from TRBV5-1 and TRBJ1-1; D possibly corresponds to TRBD1 (5 bases). Looked up from germline, CDR1 is SGHRS and CDR2 is YFSETQ. V lost 4 bases and J 4 bases, leaving 11 bases between the germline ends. This CDR3 is 13 amino acids long. The CDR3 nucleotides are TGCGCCAGCAGCCGAACAGGTTCCACTGAAGCTTTCTTT. It yields the protein CASSRTGSTEAFF.

V is TRBV30 and J is TRBJ2-7; 9 positions agree with TRBD1. J lost 3 bases, V lost 0 bases, and 3 bases had no gene match. The CDR3 has 14 amino acids. Germline V lookup: CDR1 GTSNPN, CDR2 SVGIG (reference sequence). In nucleotides, the CDR3 is TGTGCCTGGAGTGTAGAGGACAGGGGCTACGAGCAGTACTTC. Protein product: CAWSVEDRGYEQYF.

The CDR3 DNA is TGTGCCTGGAGTTTACGGGTAGGGGCCACTGAAGCTTTCTTT. Its translation: CAWSLRVGATEAFF. The V call is TRBV30, the J call TRBJ1-1; possibly TRBD1 for D (5 bases). CDR3 length equals 14 residues. Germline assignment: CDR1 GTSNPN and CDR2 SVGIG (reference sequence). Trimming shortened V by 2 bases and J by 4 bases, and 14 bases separated the two germline ends.

This clone was recorded once. The genes are TRBV18 and TRBJ1-1, with 7 bases aligning to TRBD1. Germline CDR1 reads KGHSH; CDR2 reads LQKENI. This CDR3 region has 15 residues. With 0 bases clipped from V and 3 bases from J, the junction kept 4 bases outside the gene matches. The CDR3: CASSPPATGDTEAFF. The CDR3 DNA sequence: TGTGCCAGCTCACCACCGGCCACAGGGGACACTGAAGCTTTCTTT.

This CDR3 reads CASSLEMQGAGEQYF. The CDR3 DNA is TGTGCCAGCAGCTTGGAAATGCAGGGGGCGGGGGAGCAGTACTTC. This sequence joins TRBV5-4 and TRBJ2-7, with 8 bases fitting TRBD1. The CDR3 is made up of 15 amino acids. Germline loops: CDR1 SGHNT, CDR2 YYREEE (reference sequence). The V segment lost 0 bases and the J segment 7 bases; nucleotides outside the gene matches: 9.

In its sample, this clone was seen a few times. This sequence joins TRBV14 and TRBJ2-7, with D possibly TRBD2 on 5 matching bases. CDR1 and CDR2 (germline): SGHDN, FVKESK. Trimming removed 1 base at V and 3 bases at J, with 13 bases between. CDR3 length: 15 amino acids. The CDR3 reads CASSQAQRANYEQYF. In nucleotides, the CDR3 is TGTGCCAGCAGCCAAGCCCAGAGGGCTAACTACGAGCAGTACTTC. Based on the CDR3 plus reference TRBV14 and TRBJ2-7, the full variable domain is EAGVTQFPSHSVIEKGQTVTLRCDPISGHDNLYWYRRVMGKEIKFLLHFVKESKQDESGMPNNRFLAERTGGTYSTLKVQPAELEDSGVYFCASSQAQRANYEQYFGPGTRLTVT.

The gene calls are TRBV11-2 and TRBJ2-2, with no clear D. V was cut by 1 base and J by 5 bases, with 5 bases left in between. This CDR3 has 13 amino acids. Per germline, CDR1 SGHAT and CDR2 FQNNGV. As DNA, the CDR3 is TGTGCCAGCAGCTTAGTCGGGACCGGGGAGCTGTTTTTT. It translates to CASSLVGTGELFF.

This chain links TRBV6-5 with TRBJ2-1; 8 bases agree with TRBD1. The CDR3 runs to 15 residues. Germline V gives CDR1 MNHEY, CDR2 SVGAGI. J was trimmed by 6 bases and V by 6 bases; bases with no gene match: 10. CDR3 protein: CASSLGQGGGNEQFF. CDR3 DNA: TGTGCCAGCAGCCTCGGACAGGGCGGTGGCAATGAGCAGTTCTTC.

The V gene is TRBV29-1, the J gene TRBJ1-1; D possibly corresponds to TRBD1 (5 bases). The CDR3 is 11 amino acids. Germline V gene sequence: CDR1 SQVTM, CDR2 ANQGSEA. Trimming shortened V by 7 bases and J by 7 bases, and 13 bases separated the two germline ends. The CDR3 protein is CSARPGVEAFF. The CDR3, as DNA: TGCAGCGCCAGACCGGGGGTTGAAGCTTTCTTT.

V gene TRBV6-5 combines with J gene TRBJ1-2, with 8 bases identical to TRBD1. Germline-derived CDR1 and CDR2 are MNHEY and SVGAGI. The junction had 4 bases not matched to a gene; V was cut back by 2 bases and J by 8 bases. The CDR3 spans 13 residues. The CDR3 nucleotides are TGTGCCAGCAGTTACCAGGGGGCGCACGGCTACACCTTC. Protein sequence: CASSYQGAHGYTF.

The J gene is TRBJ2-7, the V gene TRBV12-3 or TRBV12-4, with D tentatively TRBD1 (5 bases). The CDR3 is 13 residues long. Trimming stripped 3 bases from V and 4 bases from J, with 10 bases between. CDR3 in DNA: TGTGCCAGCAGTTTGCAGGGCGGTTACGAGCAGTACTTC. Translating it yields CASSLQGGYEQYF.

The gene calls are TRBV3-1 (or the pseudogene TRBV3-2) and TRBJ2-5; D is perhaps TRBD2 (5 bases). CDR3 length: 14 residues. Germline-derived CDR1 and CDR2 are LGHDT and YNNKEL (reference sequence). V was cut by 2 bases and J by 5 bases, with 12 bases left in between. As DNA, the CDR3 is TGTGCCAGCAGCCAACGTACCACTAGGGAGACCCAGTACTTC. This sequence encodes CASSQRTTRETQYF.